A selection of T cell receptor beta chains follows, all from one sample in a study of blood T cell repertoires in COVID-19. Libraries were prepared by immunoSEQ multiplex PCR; TCRdb keeps only in-frame clonotypes and omits some of them. Of 250,000 to 350,000 clones listed, approximately 83% were seen once; the top ten hold more than 4%. Sequencing was carried out using PBMCs or T cells enriched from blood (not recorded which). These receptors came from a woman aged 25 to 39 who had recovered from COVID-19. CDR3s include the opening cysteine and the closing phenylalanine or tryptophan. A D gene is named only where the DNA matches it firmly. The listing skips clone size in some rows; elsewhere it reads once, few, many or a size class.

abundance,v_gene,len,j_gene,d_gene,CDR3nt,CDR3aa
NA,TRBV18,17,TRBJ1-1,TRBD1,TGTGCCAGCTCACAGAGCCTGACAGGGGGCTTGAACACTGAAGCTTTCTTT,CASSQSLTGGLNTEAFF
NA,TRBV27,15,TRBJ1-6,NA,TGTGCCAGCAGGAGGTGGGCCGAAGGGGATTCACCCCTCCACTTT,CASRRWAEGDSPLHF
NA,TRBV29-1,16,TRBJ1-2,TRBD1,TGCAGCGTTGAAGTCGGCAGGGACAGGGTCCCCTATGGCTACACCTTC,CSVEVGRDRVPYGYTF
few,TRBV29-1,12,TRBJ1-1,TRBD1,TGCAGCGTTGAGCCCGACAGGGCTGAAGCTTTCTTT,CSVEPDRAEAFF
NA,TRBV10-3,19,TRBJ2-5,TRBD2,TGTGCCATCAGTGAGCCCCCTGGAAAAATAGCGGGGACCCAAGAGACCCAGTACTTC,CAISEPPGKIAGTQETQYF
NA,TRBV6-5,14,TRBJ1-1,TRBD1,TGTGCCAGCAGTTCCCTAGACAGGGGGACTGAAGCTTTCTTT,CASSSLDRGTEAFF
NA,TRBV6-1,13,TRBJ2-7,NA,TGTGCCAGCAGTGAAATAGGAGAGACTTTGCAGTACTTC,CASSEIGETLQYF
NA,TRBV5-1,14,TRBJ2-5,NA,TGCGCCAGCAGCGAAGGGACGGCGGGGGAGACCCAGTACTTC,CASSEGTAGETQYF
NA,TRBV5-1,13,TRBJ2-1,TRBD2,TGCGCCACCAGGGAGGGCGTCAACAATGAGCAGTTCTTC,CATREGVNNEQFF
NA,TRBV28,12,TRBJ1-2,NA,TGTGCCAGCAGCCCGAACAGCTATGGCTACACCTTC,CASSPNSYGYTF
NA,TRBV3-1/TRBV3-2,16,TRBJ2-3,NA,TGTGCCAGCAGCCCACTGGGGGACTCGCCAACAGATACGCAGTATTTT,CASSPLGDSPTDTQYF
NA,TRBV28,15,TRBJ1-6,TRBD1,TGTGCCAGCAGTTTAGGGGGACAGGGGAATTCACCCCTCCACTTT,CASSLGGQGNSPLHF
NA,TRBV28,13,TRBJ2-3,NA,TGTGCCAGCAGTTCAGATTCCACAGATACGCAGTATTTT,CASSSDSTDTQYF
NA,TRBV24-1,14,TRBJ2-2,NA,TGTGCCACCAGTGATTTAAGACAGTCCGGGGAGCTGTTTTTT,CATSDLRQSGELFF
NA,TRBV10-3,15,TRBJ2-7,NA,TGTGCCATCAGCGAAGGGGTTTCAAGCTCCTACGAGCAGTACTTC,CAISEGVSSSYEQYF
NA,TRBV9,15,TRBJ2-5,TRBD1,TGTGCCAGCAGCGTGAGGGGGCGCATCTGGGAGACCCAGTACTTC,CASSVRGRIWETQYF
NA,TRBV3-1/TRBV3-2,16,TRBJ1-1,NA,TGTGCCAGCAGCCAATGGGGTGGGCAGGGAGGCACTGAAGCTTTCTTT,CASSQWGGQGGTEAFF
NA,TRBV3-1/TRBV3-2,15,TRBJ2-3,TRBD1,TGTGCCAGCAGCCCCCGGGACAGGGGTTTAGATACGCAGTATTTT,CASSPRDRGLDTQYF
NA,TRBV6-2/TRBV6-3,14,TRBJ2-7,TRBD2,TGTGCCAGCAGACCTAGCGGGGTCTCCTACGAGCAGTACTTC,CASRPSGVSYEQYF
NA,TRBV19,13,TRBJ2-7,NA,TGTGCCAGTAGTGCCCTCGACAGAGGCGAGCAGTACTTC,CASSALDRGEQYF
NA,TRBV5-4,15,TRBJ2-3,NA,TGTGCCAGCAGGGGGCCCGGGGGAAGCACAGATACGCAGTATTTT,CASRGPGGSTDTQYF
NA,TRBV19,14,TRBJ2-2,NA,TGTGCCAGTACTGTCGGCAGGATCACCGGGGAGCTGTTTTTT,CASTVGRITGELFF
NA,TRBV29-1,12,TRBJ1-1,NA,TGCAGCGTTGAGCAGGCATGGGCTGAAGCTTTCTTT,CSVEQAWAEAFF
few,TRBV5-1,14,TRBJ2-2,NA,TGCGCCAGCAGCTTGGCCCAGGGAACCGGGGAGCTGTTTTTT,CASSLAQGTGELFF
NA,TRBV5-1,16,TRBJ1-2,TRBD1,TGCGCCAGCGGCTCGGGACAGGGAGAAACTAGGATGGGCTACACCTTC,CASGSGQGETRMGYTF
NA,TRBV27,13,TRBJ1-6,NA,TGTGCCAGCAGTACTTCAGGAAATTCACCCCTCCACTTT,CASSTSGNSPLHF
once,TRBV3-1/TRBV3-2,16,TRBJ2-7,NA,TGTGCCAGCAGCCACCTTAGACAGGGACTCCCCTACGAGCAGTACTTC,CASSHLRQGLPYEQYF
NA,TRBV5-6,13,TRBJ1-2,NA,TGTGCCAGCAGCTTGGCAAGTGGACTCGGCTACACCTTC,CASSLASGLGYTF
NA,TRBV7-9,15,TRBJ2-7,NA,TGTGCCAGCAGCTTAGCGCGGGAAGGATACTACGAGCAGTACTTC,CASSLAREGYYEQYF
NA,TRBV9,15,TRBJ2-2,NA,TGTGCCAGCAGCGTCTCTTCAGGGAGGACCGGGGAGCTGTTTTTT,CASSVSSGRTGELFF
NA,TRBV18,15,TRBJ2-3,TRBD2,TGTGCCAGCTCACCTCTAGCGGGAGCCGGAGATACGCAGTATTTT,CASSPLAGAGDTQYF
NA,TRBV6-5,16,TRBJ1-2,NA,TGTGCCAGCAGTTACTTAGCCGGGACTAATGTTTATGGCTACACCTTC,CASSYLAGTNVYGYTF
NA,TRBV27,16,TRBJ2-5,NA,TGTGCCAGCATCGCCGCCAGGAGCAGGAGGCCTGAGACCCAGTACTTC,CASIAARSRRPETQYF
NA,TRBV7-9,16,TRBJ2-2,NA,TGTGCCAGCAGCAGCCCATCCAGGGAAAACACCGGGGAGCTGTTTTTT,CASSSPSRENTGELFF
NA,TRBV25-1,13,TRBJ1-1,NA,TGTGCCAGCAGTGCCCCTCACTGGACTGAAGCTTTCTTT,CASSAPHWTEAFF
NA,TRBV7-2,17,TRBJ2-1,TRBD2,TGTGCCAGCAGCCCACGGGGACTAGCGGAGATCTACAATGAGCAGTTCTTC,CASSPRGLAEIYNEQFF